At least ten counts were recorded for the clone carrying this T cell receptor beta chain. What it binds is not known. These data belong to a study of T-cell memory formation after mild COVID-19. With constant-segment primers, 5'RACE yielded cDNA libraries of TCR alpha and TCR beta that carried sample barcodes and UMIs. Via MiXCR, TCRdb re-called the 5' RACE reads, giving one row per CDR3 protein. Among about 430,000 distinct CDR3 sequences listed, roughly 17% were seen once. Study-level points and caveats: A subset of responding clones appeared in pre-infection memory, suggesting cross-reactive memory joined. From day 15 to 85, contracting clones were balanced between CD4 and CD8, whereas later expanders leaned toward CD4+.

From germline, CDR1 is SGHAT and CDR2 FQNNGV. The CDR3 covers 11 residues. The ends were cut back, 0 bases at V and 9 bases at J, with 3 bases in the middle. Sequencing was done on a sample of PBMCs or a T cell subset sorted from them (not recorded which). The rearrangement uses TRBV11-2 and TRBJ2-1; no reliable D call. The receptor comes from a man between 18 and 35 years old who had mild COVID-19 (a few samples of this study predate the infection). Cell type and time point are not known. CDR3 nucleotides: TGTGCCAGCAGCTTAGACTTTGAGCAGTTCTTC. The encoded protein is CASSLDFEQFF.